This TCR beta chain was recorded in a study of T cell repertoires and HLA-DP antigens. Study-wide results and limits: Against both alloantigens, CD137+ clonality was similar, 0.3 to 0.45.

The germline gives CDR1 KGHSH, CDR2 LQKENI. The J segment lost 6 bases and the V segment lost 6 bases, leaving 9 bases of the junction unmatched. The CDR3 length is 14 residues. This clone was recorded a few times. Its antigen is as yet unknown. Profiled with immunoSEQ multiplex PCR; TCRdb holds only in-frame clones, not every one. The sample holds 75,000 to 90,000 clones, around nine tenths seen once. This chain links TRBV18 with TRBJ2-7; TRBD2 agrees at 9 bases. This TCR came from a man over 45 in good health and CMV-seronegative. The specimen sequenced was CD4+ T cells from PBMCs. CDR3 protein: CASSSQREAREQYF. Written as DNA, the CDR3 is TGTGCCAGCTCTTCTCAGCGGGAGGCTCGCGAGCAGTACTTC. The complete variable domain, with remaining parts taken from reference TRBV18 and TRBJ2-7, reads NAGVMQNPRHLVRRRGQEARLRCSPMKGHSHVYWYRQLPEEGLKFMVYLQKENIIDESGMPKERFSAEFPKEGPSILRIQQVVRGDSAAYFCASSSQREAREQYFGPGTRLTVT.